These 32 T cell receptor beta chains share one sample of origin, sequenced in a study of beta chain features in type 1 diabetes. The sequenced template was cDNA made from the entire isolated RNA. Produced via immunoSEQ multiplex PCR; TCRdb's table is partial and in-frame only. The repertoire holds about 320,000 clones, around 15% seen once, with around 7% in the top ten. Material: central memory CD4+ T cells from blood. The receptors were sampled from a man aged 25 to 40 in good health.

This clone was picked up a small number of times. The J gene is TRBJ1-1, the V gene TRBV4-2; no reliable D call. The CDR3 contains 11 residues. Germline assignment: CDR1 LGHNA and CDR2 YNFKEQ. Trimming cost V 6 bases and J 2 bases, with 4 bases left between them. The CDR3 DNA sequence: TGTGCCAGCAGGGGAAACACTGAAGCTTTCTTT. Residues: CASRGNTEAFF.

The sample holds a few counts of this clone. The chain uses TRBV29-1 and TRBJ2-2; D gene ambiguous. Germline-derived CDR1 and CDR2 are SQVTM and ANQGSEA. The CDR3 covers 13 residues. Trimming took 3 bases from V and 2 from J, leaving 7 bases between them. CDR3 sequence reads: CSVDKGNTGELFF. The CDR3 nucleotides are TGCAGCGTTGACAAAGGAAACACCGGGGAGCTGTTTTTT.

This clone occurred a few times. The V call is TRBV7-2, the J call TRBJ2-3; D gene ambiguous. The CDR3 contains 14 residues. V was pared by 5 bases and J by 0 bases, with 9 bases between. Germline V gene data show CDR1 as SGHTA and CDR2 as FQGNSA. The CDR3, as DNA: TGTGCCAGCAGCGTATCCACTAGCACAGATACGCAGTATTTT. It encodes CASSVSTSTDTQYF.

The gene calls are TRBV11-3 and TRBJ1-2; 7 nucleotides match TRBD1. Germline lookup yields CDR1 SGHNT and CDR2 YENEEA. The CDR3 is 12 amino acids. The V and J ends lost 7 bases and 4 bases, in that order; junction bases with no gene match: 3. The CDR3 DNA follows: TGTGCCAGCACCAGGGACAGCTATGGCTACACCTTC. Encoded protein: CASTRDSYGYTF. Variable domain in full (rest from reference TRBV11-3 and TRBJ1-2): EAGVVQSPRYKIIEKKQPVAFWCNPISGHNTLYWYLQNLGQGPELLIRYENEEAVDDSQLPKDRFSAERLKGVDSTLKIQPAELGDSAVYLCASTRDSYGYTFGSGTRLTVV.

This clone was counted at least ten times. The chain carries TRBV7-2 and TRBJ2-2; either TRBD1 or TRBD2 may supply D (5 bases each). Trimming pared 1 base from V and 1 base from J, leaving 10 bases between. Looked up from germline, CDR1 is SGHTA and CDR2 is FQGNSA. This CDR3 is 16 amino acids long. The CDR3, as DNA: TGTGCCAGCAGCTTAGAGTGGGGGAAGAACACCGGGGAGCTGTTTTTT. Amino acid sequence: CASSLEWGKNTGELFF. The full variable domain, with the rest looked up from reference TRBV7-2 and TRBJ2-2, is GAGVSQSPSNKVTEKGKDVELRCDPISGHTALYWYRQSLGQGLEFLIYFQGNSAPDKSGLPSDRFSAERTGGSVSTLTIQRTQQEDSAVYLCASSLEWGKNTGELFFGEGSRLTVL.

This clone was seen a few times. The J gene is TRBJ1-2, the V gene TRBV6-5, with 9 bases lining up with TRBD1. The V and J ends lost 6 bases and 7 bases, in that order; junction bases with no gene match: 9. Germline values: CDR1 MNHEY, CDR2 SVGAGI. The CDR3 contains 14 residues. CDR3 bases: TGTGCCAGCAGCGAAGTAGGGACAGGGTCTGGCTACACCTTC. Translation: CASSEVGTGSGYTF.

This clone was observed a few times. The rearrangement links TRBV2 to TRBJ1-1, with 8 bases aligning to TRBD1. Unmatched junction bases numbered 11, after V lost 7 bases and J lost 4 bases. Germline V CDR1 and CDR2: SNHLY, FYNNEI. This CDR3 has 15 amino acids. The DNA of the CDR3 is TGTGCCAGCACTACTGACGGACAGGGAGTCACTGAAGCTTTCTTT. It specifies CASTTDGQGVTEAFF.

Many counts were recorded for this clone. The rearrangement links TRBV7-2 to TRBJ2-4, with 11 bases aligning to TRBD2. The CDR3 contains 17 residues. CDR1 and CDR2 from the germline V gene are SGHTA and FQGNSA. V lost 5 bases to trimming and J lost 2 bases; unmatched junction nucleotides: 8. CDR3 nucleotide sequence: TGTGCCAGCAGCCCTTATAGCGGGGGGGCGACCAAAAACATTCAGTACTTC. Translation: CASSPYSGGATKNIQYF.

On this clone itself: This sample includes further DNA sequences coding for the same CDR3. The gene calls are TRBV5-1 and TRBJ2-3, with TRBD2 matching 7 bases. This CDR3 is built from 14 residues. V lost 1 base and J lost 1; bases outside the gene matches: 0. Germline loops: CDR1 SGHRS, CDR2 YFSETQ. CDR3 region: CASSLRGGTDTQYF. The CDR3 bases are TGCGCCAGCAGCTTGCGGGGGGGCACAGATACGCAGTATTTT.

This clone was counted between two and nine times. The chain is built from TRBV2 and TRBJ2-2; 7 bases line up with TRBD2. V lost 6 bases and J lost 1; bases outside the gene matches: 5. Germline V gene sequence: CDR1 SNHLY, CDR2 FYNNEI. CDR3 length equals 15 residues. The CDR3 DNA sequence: TGTGCCAGCAGGGGGACTACTCGGAACACCGGGGAGCTGTTTTTT. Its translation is CASRGTTRNTGELFF.

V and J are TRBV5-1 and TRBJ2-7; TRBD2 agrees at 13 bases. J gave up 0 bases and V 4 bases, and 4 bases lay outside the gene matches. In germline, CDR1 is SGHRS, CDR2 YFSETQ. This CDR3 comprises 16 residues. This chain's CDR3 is CASSPGTSGTSYEQYV. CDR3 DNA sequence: TGCGCCAGCAGCCCCGGGACTAGCGGGACCTCCTACGAGCAGTACGTC.

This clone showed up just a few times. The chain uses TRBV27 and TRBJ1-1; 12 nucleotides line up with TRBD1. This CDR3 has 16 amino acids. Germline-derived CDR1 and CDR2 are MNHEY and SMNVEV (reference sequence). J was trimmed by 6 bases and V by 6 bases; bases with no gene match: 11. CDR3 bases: TGTGCCAGCAGCCCCTGGCTGGGACAGGGGGCGTCTGAAGCTTTCTTT. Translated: CASSPWLGQGASEAFF.

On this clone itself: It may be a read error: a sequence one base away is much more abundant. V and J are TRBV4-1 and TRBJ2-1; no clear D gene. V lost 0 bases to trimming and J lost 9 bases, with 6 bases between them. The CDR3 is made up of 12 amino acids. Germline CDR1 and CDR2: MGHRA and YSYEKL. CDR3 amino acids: CASSQDWGEQFF. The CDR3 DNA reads TGCGCCAGCAGCCAAGATTGGGGTGAGCAGTTCTTC.

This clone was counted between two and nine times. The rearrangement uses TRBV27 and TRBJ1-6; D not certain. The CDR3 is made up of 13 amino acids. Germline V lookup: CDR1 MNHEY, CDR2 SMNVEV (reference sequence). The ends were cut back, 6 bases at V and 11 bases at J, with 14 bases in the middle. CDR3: CASSPSTRTPLHF. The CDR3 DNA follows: TGTGCCAGCAGCCCCTCAACCCGGACACCCCTCCACTTT.

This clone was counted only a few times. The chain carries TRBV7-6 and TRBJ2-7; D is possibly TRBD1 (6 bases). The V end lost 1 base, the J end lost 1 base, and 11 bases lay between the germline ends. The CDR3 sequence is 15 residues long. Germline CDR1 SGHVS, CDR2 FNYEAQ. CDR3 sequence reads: CASSLGAQGSYEQYF. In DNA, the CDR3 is TGTGCCAGCAGCTTAGGGGCACAGGGATCCTACGAGCAGTACTTC.

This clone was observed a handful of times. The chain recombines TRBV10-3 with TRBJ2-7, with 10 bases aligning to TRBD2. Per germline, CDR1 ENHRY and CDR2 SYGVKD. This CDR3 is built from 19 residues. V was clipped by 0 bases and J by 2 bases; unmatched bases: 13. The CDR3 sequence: CAISESRARGSGRTYEQYV. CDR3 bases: TGTGCCATCAGTGAGTCCAGAGCGCGGGGTAGCGGGAGGACCTACGAGCAGTACGTC.

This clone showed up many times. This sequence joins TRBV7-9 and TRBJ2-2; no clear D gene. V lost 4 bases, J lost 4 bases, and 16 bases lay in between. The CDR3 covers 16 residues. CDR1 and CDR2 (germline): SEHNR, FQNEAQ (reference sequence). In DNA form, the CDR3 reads TGTGCCAGCAGCTCCCTACAGCGTTCAGGCACCGGGGAGCTGTTTTTT. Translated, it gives CASSSLQRSGTGELFF.

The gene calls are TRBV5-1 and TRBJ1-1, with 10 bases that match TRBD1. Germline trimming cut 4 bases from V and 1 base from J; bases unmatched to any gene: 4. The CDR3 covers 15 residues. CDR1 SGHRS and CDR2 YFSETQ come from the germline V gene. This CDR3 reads CASSGGQGTNTEAFF. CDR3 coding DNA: TGCGCCAGCAGCGGGGGACAGGGGACGAACACTGAAGCTTTCTTT.

CDR3 in amino acids: CASSLAGLAGVETQYF. CDR3 sequence (DNA): TGTGCCAGCAGCTTAGCAGGACTAGCGGGAGTGGAGACCCAGTACTTC. V and J are TRBV7-7 and TRBJ2-5; 13 nucleotides line up with TRBD2. The CDR3 loop spans 16 amino acids. Germline CDR1 reads SSHAT; CDR2 reads FNYEAQ (reference sequence). Trimming removed 0 bases from V and 5 bases from J; junction bases left unmatched: 3.

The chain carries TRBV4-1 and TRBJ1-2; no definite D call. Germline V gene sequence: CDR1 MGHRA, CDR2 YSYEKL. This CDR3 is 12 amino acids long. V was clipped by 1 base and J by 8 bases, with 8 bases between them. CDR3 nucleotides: TGCGCCAGCAGCCAAGGTGGGGTCGGCTACACCTTC. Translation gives CASSQGGVGYTF.

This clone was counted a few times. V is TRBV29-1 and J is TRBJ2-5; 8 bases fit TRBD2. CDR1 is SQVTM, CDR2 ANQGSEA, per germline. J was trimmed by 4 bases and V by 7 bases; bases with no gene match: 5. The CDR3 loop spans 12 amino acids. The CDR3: CSGDSGGETQYF. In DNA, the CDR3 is TGCAGCGGTGACAGCGGGGGAGAGACCCAGTACTTC.

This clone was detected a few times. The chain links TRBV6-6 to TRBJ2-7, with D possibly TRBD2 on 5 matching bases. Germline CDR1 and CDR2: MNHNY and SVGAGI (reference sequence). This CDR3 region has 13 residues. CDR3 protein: CAISRGNSYEQYV. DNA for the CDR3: TGTGCCATCAGTCGGGGTAATTCCTACGAGCAGTACGTC.

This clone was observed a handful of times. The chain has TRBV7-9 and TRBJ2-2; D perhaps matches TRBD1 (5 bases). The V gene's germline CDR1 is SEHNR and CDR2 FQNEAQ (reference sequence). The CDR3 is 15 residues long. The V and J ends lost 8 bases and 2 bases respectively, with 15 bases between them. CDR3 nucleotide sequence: TGTGCCAGCTTTGGATGGACATCCAACACCGGGGAGCTGTTTTTT. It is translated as CASFGWTSNTGELFF.

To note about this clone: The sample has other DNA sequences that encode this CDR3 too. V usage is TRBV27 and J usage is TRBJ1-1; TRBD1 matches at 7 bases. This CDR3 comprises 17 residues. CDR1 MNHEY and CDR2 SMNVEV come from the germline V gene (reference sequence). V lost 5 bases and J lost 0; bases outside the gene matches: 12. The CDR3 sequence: CASSPPGQLLMNTEAFF. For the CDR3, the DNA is TGTGCCAGCAGTCCCCCGGGACAGCTTCTAATGAACACTGAAGCTTTCTTT.

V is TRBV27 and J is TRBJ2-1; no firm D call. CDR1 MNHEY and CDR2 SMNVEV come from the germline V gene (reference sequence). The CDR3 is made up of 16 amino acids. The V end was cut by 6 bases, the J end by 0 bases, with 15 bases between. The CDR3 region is CASSSSRPSSYNEQFF. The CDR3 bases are TGTGCCAGCAGCTCCAGCAGACCCAGCTCCTACAATGAGCAGTTCTTC.

The CDR3 reads CATRTGMVNTGELFF. The CDR3 DNA sequence: TGTGCCACTCGGACAGGGATGGTTAACACCGGGGAGCTGTTTTTT. V gene TRBV27 combines with J gene TRBJ2-2; 8 nucleotides align to TRBD1. Trimming cost V 10 bases and J 2 bases; bases outside gene matches: 9. Germline lookup yields CDR1 MNHEY and CDR2 SMNVEV (reference sequence). The CDR3 extends over 15 amino acids.

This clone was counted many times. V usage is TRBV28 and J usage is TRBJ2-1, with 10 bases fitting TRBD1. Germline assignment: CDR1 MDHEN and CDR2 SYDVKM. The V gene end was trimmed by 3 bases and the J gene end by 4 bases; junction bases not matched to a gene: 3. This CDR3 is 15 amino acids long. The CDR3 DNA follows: TGTGCCAGCAGTTTGGGGACAGGGGCTTACAATGAGCAGTTCTTC. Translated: CASSLGTGAYNEQFF.

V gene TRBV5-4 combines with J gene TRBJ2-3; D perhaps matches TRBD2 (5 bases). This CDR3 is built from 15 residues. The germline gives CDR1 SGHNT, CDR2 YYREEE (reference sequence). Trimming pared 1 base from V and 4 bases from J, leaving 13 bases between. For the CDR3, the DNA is TGTGCCAGCAGCTTGTGGGTTAGCGCAGCAGATACGCAGTATTTT. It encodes CASSLWVSAADTQYF.

The CDR3 DNA reads TGTGCCAGCAGCCCGGGACAGGGGGCCTATTACGAGCAGTACTTC. It yields the protein CASSPGQGAYYEQYF. This chain links TRBV6-1 with TRBJ2-7; 12 nucleotides agree with TRBD1. The CDR3 is 15 amino acids. Germline V gene sequence: CDR1 MNHNS, CDR2 SASEGT. V lost 6 bases to trimming and J lost 4 bases; unmatched junction nucleotides: 7.

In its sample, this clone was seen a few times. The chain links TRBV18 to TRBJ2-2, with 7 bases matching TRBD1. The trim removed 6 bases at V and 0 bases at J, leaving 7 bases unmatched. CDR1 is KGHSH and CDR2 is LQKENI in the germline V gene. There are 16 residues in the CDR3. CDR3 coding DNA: TGTGCCAGCTCGGGAATGCAGGGGGCGAACACCGGGGAGCTGTTTTTT. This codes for CASSGMQGANTGELFF.

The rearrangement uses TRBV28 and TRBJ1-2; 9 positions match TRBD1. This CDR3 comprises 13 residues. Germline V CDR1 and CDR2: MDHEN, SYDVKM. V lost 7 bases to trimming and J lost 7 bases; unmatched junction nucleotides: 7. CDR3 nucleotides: TGTGCCAGCATCCCACAGGGGGCGCTTGGCTACACCTTC. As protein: CASIPQGALGYTF.

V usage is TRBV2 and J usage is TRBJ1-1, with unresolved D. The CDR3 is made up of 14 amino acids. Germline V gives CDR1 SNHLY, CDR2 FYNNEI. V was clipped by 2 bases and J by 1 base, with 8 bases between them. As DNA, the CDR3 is TGTGCCAGCAGTGAAATGGGGAAGAACACTGAAGCTTTCTTT. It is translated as CASSEMGKNTEAFF.